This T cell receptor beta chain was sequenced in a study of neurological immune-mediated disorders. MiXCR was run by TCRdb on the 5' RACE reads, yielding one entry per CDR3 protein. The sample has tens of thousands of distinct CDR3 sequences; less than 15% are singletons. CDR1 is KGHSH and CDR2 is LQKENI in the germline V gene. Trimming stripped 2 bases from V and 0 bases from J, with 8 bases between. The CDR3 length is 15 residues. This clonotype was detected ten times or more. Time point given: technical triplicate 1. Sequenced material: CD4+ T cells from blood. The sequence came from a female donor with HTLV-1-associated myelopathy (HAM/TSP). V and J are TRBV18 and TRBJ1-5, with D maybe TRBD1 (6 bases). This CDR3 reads CASSPSDSSNQPQHF. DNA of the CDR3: TGTGCCAGCTCACCATCGGACAGTAGCAATCAGCCCCAGCATTTT.